The source of this T cell receptor beta chain is a study of Ad26.COV2.S vaccination and SARS-CoV-2 variants. From germline, CDR1 is SNHLY and CDR2 FYNNEI. The CDR3 runs to 15 residues. Trimming pared 5 bases from V and 4 bases from J, leaving 17 bases between. The study, taken as a whole, reports: Substantial breadth was reported for post-vaccination spike-specific CD8+ and CD4+ T cells. Breadth measured for non-spike TCRs was similar across vaccine and placebo recipients.

Specified treatment: about 20 received Ad26.COV2.S at low or high dose, single or two shots; about five received placebo; per-sample allocation not given. At day 63 after the first vaccine or placebo injection, samples were drawn. Measured with immunoSEQ multiplex PCR; TCRdb has only the in-frame clones, and not every one. The repertoire holds approximately 400,000 clones, with about four fifths as singletons. A note on this clone: Its antigen is as yet unknown.

The sequence was collected from a person between 18 and 59 years old who received the Ad26.COV2.S COVID-19 vaccine or a placebo. The source material was peripheral blood, sampled in a trial of Ad26.COV2.S vaccine versus placebo. V usage is TRBV2 and J usage is TRBJ1-1; D might be TRBD1 (5 bases). CDR3 amino acids: CASSTASSRGTEAFF. In DNA form, the CDR3 reads TGTGCCAGCAGTACCGCCTCATCGAGGGGCACTGAAGCTTTCTTT.